The 25 T cell receptor beta chains in this list originate from one sample, sequenced in a study of blood T cell repertoires in COVID-19. TCRdb's table, derived via immunoSEQ multiplex PCR, lists solely in-frame clones and lacks some. The table has 220,000 or so clones, about 93% seen once. The sequenced sample consisted of peripheral blood. The receptor source for this set is a man aged 55 to 70 with COVID-19, enrolled during active disease.

This sequence joins TRBV9 and TRBJ1-1, with 8 bases aligning to TRBD1. The V gene's germline CDR1 is SGDLS and CDR2 YYNGEE. CDR3 length: 15 amino acids. V was pared by 4 bases and J by 2 bases, with 7 bases of the junction left unmatched. CDR3 region: CASSIDRGLNTEAFF. In DNA, the CDR3 is TGTGCCAGCAGCATCGACAGGGGTTTAAACACTGAAGCTTTCTTT.

The J gene is TRBJ2-7, the V gene TRBV7-2; tentatively, D is TRBD1 (5 bases). The CDR3 runs 14 residues. V shed 4 bases and J shed 2 bases, with 12 bases lying between them. Germline V CDR1 and CDR2: SGHTA, FQGNSA. CDR3 nucleotides: TGTGCCAGCAGCTCAAGACAGAGTACCTACGAGCAGTACTTC. It specifies CASSSRQSTYEQYF. The full variable domain, rest sourced from reference TRBV7-2 and TRBJ2-7, is GAGVSQSPSNKVTEKGKDVELRCDPISGHTALYWYRQSLGQGLEFLIYFQGNSAPDKSGLPSDRFSAERTGGSVSTLTIQRTQQEDSAVYLCASSSRQSTYEQYFGPGTRLTVT.

This chain uses TRBV28 with TRBJ1-1, with D unresolved. The CDR3 consists of 14 residues. V lost 2 bases and J lost 6, with 13 bases in between. Germline V gives CDR1 MDHEN, CDR2 SYDVKM. CDR3 bases: TGTGCCAGCAGTTTAGCCAGAGGAATCCCTGAAGCTTTCTTT. It yields the protein CASSLARGIPEAFF.

This rearrangement joins TRBV5-1 to TRBJ2-1; 7 nucleotides match TRBD2. The V gene's germline CDR1 is SGHRS and CDR2 YFSETQ. J gave up 2 bases and V 7 bases, and 6 bases lay outside the gene matches. CDR3 length: 14 amino acids. The CDR3 region is CASSAGTTYNEQFF. DNA of the CDR3: TGCGCCAGCTCTGCCGGGACTACCTACAATGAGCAGTTCTTC.

The genes are TRBV3-1 (or the pseudogene TRBV3-2) and TRBJ1-2; no definite D call. The V end lost 2 bases, the J end lost 8 bases, and 15 bases lay between the germline ends. CDR3 length: 14 residues. Germline CDR1 LGHDT, CDR2 YNNKEL (reference sequence). CDR3 bases: TGTGCCAGCAGCCAAAAAGTCGCGCAGGCCGGCTACACCTTC. Protein product: CASSQKVAQAGYTF.

This clone was seen just once. V and J are TRBV28 and TRBJ2-1; TRBD2 aligns across 9 bases. The germline V gene encodes CDR1 MDHEN and CDR2 SYDVKM. Trimming at V came to 4 bases and at J to 8 bases, leaving 15 bases not matched to a gene. The CDR3 spans 17 residues. Here the CDR3 DNA reads TGTGCCAGCAGTTCCCACCTCCCGCGGGAGGGCAGGTATGAGCAGTTCTTC. This translates into CASSSHLPREGRYEQFF.

This sequence joins TRBV30 and TRBJ2-1; TRBD1 matches at 12 bases. The germline V gene encodes CDR1 GTSNPN and CDR2 SVGIG (reference sequence). V shed 3 bases and J 9 bases; nucleotides not matched to a gene: 9. The CDR3 sequence is 15 residues long. Here the CDR3 reads CAWRRTGTGGGEQFF. The CDR3 DNA reads TGTGCCTGGAGGCGTACCGGGACAGGGGGCGGTGAGCAGTTCTTC.

This clone appeared once. The chain recombines TRBV24-1 with TRBJ2-7; no reliable D call. The CDR3 has 13 residues. Germline V gives CDR1 KGHDR, CDR2 SFDVKD. With 0 bases removed from V and 9 bases from J, the gap between germline ends came to 11 bases. The CDR3 reads CATSDLSHGRQYF. The DNA for the CDR3 is TGTGCCACCAGTGATTTGAGTCACGGTAGGCAGTACTTC.

The chain couples TRBV18 to TRBJ1-1; the D is unclear. The CDR3 totals 14 residues. V was cut by 3 bases and J by 1 base, with 9 bases left in between. Germline values: CDR1 KGHSH, CDR2 LQKENI. The CDR3 region is CASSPYDRNTEAFF. In DNA form, the CDR3 reads TGTGCCAGCTCACCCTATGATCGGAACACTGAAGCTTTCTTT.

The chain has TRBV6-5 and TRBJ2-5; TRBD1 matches at 8 bases. This CDR3 contains 13 residues. Germline CDR1 MNHEY, CDR2 SVGAGI. The V segment lost 6 bases and the J segment 3 bases; nucleotides outside the gene matches: 3. The CDR3 nucleotides read TGTGCCAGCAGGGAGACAGGGGAAGAGACCCAGTACTTC. Translating gives CASRETGEETQYF.

The chain joins TRBV18 to TRBJ1-5; no clear D. Trimming took off 5 bases at V and 2 bases at J, with 7 bases between the two ends. Per the germline V gene, CDR1 is KGHSH and CDR2 is LQKENI. This CDR3 spans 13 amino acids. The CDR3 nucleotides are TGTGCCAGCTCAAGTTCGGGCAATCAGCCCCAGCATTTT. It yields the protein CASSSSGNQPQHF.

The chain couples TRBV19 to TRBJ2-7, with D possibly matching TRBD2 (5 bases). The CDR3 runs to 13 residues. V lost 6 bases, J lost 3 bases, and 12 bases lay in between. Germline-derived CDR1 and CDR2 are LNHDA and SQIVND (reference sequence). CDR3: CASSFGLSYEQYF. CDR3 in DNA: TGTGCCAGTAGCTTCGGACTTAGCTACGAGCAGTACTTC.

The J gene is TRBJ2-7, the V gene TRBV5-4; D possibly corresponds to TRBD1 (6 bases). V lost 3 bases and J lost 2, with 12 bases in between. CDR1 and CDR2 (germline): SGHNT, YYREEE (reference sequence). The CDR3 sequence is 14 residues long. CDR3 region: CASSSRGGTYEQYF. In nucleotides, the CDR3 is TGTGCCAGCAGCTCCCGAGGGGGAACCTACGAGCAGTACTTC.

The chain joins TRBV13 to TRBJ2-7; D unclear. Germline V gives CDR1 PRHDT, CDR2 FYEKMQ (reference sequence). This CDR3 is 12 amino acids long. V dropped 0 bases and J dropped 7 bases, with 7 bases sitting between them. The CDR3: CASSLGLREQYF. Written as DNA, the CDR3 is TGTGCCAGCAGCTTAGGCCTTCGGGAGCAGTACTTC.

J is TRBJ2-1 and V is TRBV7-2, with D possibly TRBD1 on 5 matching bases. The V gene lost 7 bases and the J gene lost 6 bases, with 19 bases spanning the gap. This CDR3 is built from 15 residues. Germline V gene data show CDR1 as SGHTA and CDR2 as FQGNSA. The CDR3 loop is CASTATPGRANEQFF. CDR3 nucleotide sequence: TGTGCCAGCACTGCCACCCCGGGCAGGGCCAATGAGCAGTTCTTC.

The chain links TRBV19 to TRBJ1-5, with TRBD1 matching 10 bases. This CDR3 is 19 amino acids long. The ends lost 5 bases at V and 0 bases at J; junction bases unmatched: 13. Per germline, CDR1 LNHDA and CDR2 SQIVND (reference sequence). DNA of the CDR3: TGTGCCAGTAGTCCACCATCGGGACAGGGGTTGTATAGCAATCAGCCCCAGCATTTT. Its protein product is CASSPPSGQGLYSNQPQHF.

The chain combines TRBV9 with TRBJ1-3, with unresolved D. In germline, CDR1 is SGDLS, CDR2 YYNGEE. V was shortened by 1 base and J by 0 bases, with 11 bases between the two germline ends. CDR3 size: 16 residues. This CDR3 is CASSVYSGSSGNTIYF. DNA for the CDR3: TGTGCCAGCAGCGTATATAGTGGGAGCTCTGGAAACACCATATATTTT.

The chain combines TRBV12-3 or TRBV12-4 with TRBJ2-7; D uncertain. V was shortened by 6 bases and J by 2 bases, with 8 bases between the two germline ends. The CDR3 covers 12 residues. CDR3 DNA: TGTGCCAGCAGCCCAACTGCCTACGAGCAGTACTTC. Translated: CASSPTAYEQYF.

A single count supports this clone. This rearrangement joins TRBV4-1 to TRBJ2-2, with a possible D match to TRBD2 (6 bases). In germline, CDR1 is MGHRA, CDR2 YSYEKL. The CDR3 is 17 amino acids. The V end was cut by 0 bases, the J end by 1 base, with 12 bases between. This chain's CDR3 is CASSQDRGRLNTGELFF. CDR3 coding DNA: TGCGCCAGCAGCCAAGATCGGGGGAGGCTGAACACCGGGGAGCTGTTTTTT.

The chain employs TRBV7-9 and TRBJ2-5; weak D call: TRBD2 (5 bases). There are 13 residues in the CDR3. The V end lost 2 bases, the J end lost 4 bases, and 8 bases lay between the germline ends. Germline CDR1 SEHNR, CDR2 FQNEAQ (reference sequence). CDR3 residues: CASSLSSRETQYF. The CDR3, as DNA: TGTGCCAGCAGCTTATCTAGCCGAGAGACCCAGTACTTC.

The chain couples TRBV10-3 to TRBJ1-2; TRBD1 matches at 12 bases. Germline CDR1 reads ENHRY; CDR2 reads SYGVKD. V was pared by 0 bases and J by 3 bases, with 5 bases of the junction left unmatched. The length of the CDR3 is 17 residues. This chain's CDR3 is CAISESGTGGNDYGYTF. CDR3 nucleotide sequence: TGTGCCATCAGTGAGTCGGGGACAGGGGGCAACGACTATGGCTACACCTTC.

J is TRBJ1-4 and V is TRBV5-8; no clear D. The germline CDR1 and CDR2 sequences are SGHTS and YDEGEE. The CDR3 sequence is 17 residues long. Trimming shortened V by 0 bases and J by 0 bases, and 12 bases separated the two germline ends. The CDR3 DNA is TGTGCCAGCAGCTTGGGAGGAGTCTCCACAACTAATGAAAAACTGTTTTTT. As protein: CASSLGGVSTTNEKLFF.

The rearrangement links TRBV7-9 to TRBJ1-2; 10 nucleotides line up with TRBD1. Germline values: CDR1 SEHNR, CDR2 FQNEAQ (reference sequence). V was pared by 5 bases and J by 4 bases, with 4 bases of the junction left unmatched. The CDR3 contains 14 residues. The CDR3 loop reads CASSPGTGAYGYTF. CDR3 DNA: TGTGCCAGCAGCCCCGGGACAGGGGCCTATGGCTACACCTTC.

The V gene is TRBV6-2 or TRBV6-3, the J gene TRBJ2-1; 7 nucleotides line up with TRBD2. Germline CDR1 is MNHEY and CDR2 is SVGEGT. With 6 bases clipped from V and 6 bases from J, the junction kept 11 bases outside the gene matches. This CDR3 comprises 15 residues. CDR3 amino acids: CASSFRDYSLNEQFF. The CDR3 DNA is TGTGCCAGCAGCTTCCGGGACTACTCGCTCAATGAGCAGTTCTTC.

V usage is TRBV7-2 and J usage is TRBJ2-3; D is unresolved. Deletions cut 2 bases from V and 4 bases from J, with 13 bases between. CDR1 and CDR2 (germline): SGHTA, FQGNSA. The CDR3 length is 15 residues. The CDR3, as DNA: TGTGCCAGCAGCTTAAGTTATGTGGCTTCAGATACGCAGTATTTT. It encodes CASSLSYVASDTQYF.